What follows are 15 T cell receptor beta chains derived from one specimen sequenced in a study of brain T cells in children with intractable seizures. The table came from immunoSEQ multiplex PCR; TCRdb's copy has only in-frame clones and leaves some out. Here the sample spans 340,000 or so clones, over 90% being singletons. Time point defined: blood from clinic visit 5 months post-surgery; TSC patient then seizure free. This material consisted of peripheral blood, taken roughly 5 months after surgery. The receptors derive from a boy younger than two with tuberous sclerosis and intractable seizures.

The chain combines TRBV27 with TRBJ1-1, with 12 bases identical to TRBD1. Losses at the gene ends were 6 bases for V and 6 bases for J; bases not matched to a gene: 11. The CDR3 is made up of 16 amino acids. CDR1 and CDR2 (germline): MNHEY, SMNVEV (reference sequence). CDR3: CASSAAPGQGAPEAFF. For the CDR3, the DNA is TGTGCCAGCAGCGCTGCGCCGGGACAGGGGGCTCCTGAAGCTTTCTTT.

The genes are TRBV27 and TRBJ1-1; the match to TRBD1 covers 10 bases. The CDR3 is 14 residues long. V gave up 6 bases and J gave up 1 base; unmatched junction bases: 2. The V gene's germline CDR1 is MNHEY and CDR2 SMNVEV (reference sequence). In DNA form, the CDR3 reads TGTGCCAGCAGGACAGGGGGCGCGAACACTGAAGCTTTCTTT. It yields the protein CASRTGGANTEAFF.

V is TRBV12-3 or TRBV12-4 and J is TRBJ2-1, with D unclear. V was trimmed by 3 bases and J by 7 bases, leaving 7 bases between them. The CDR3 contains 12 residues. CDR3 nucleotide sequence: TGTGCCAGCAGTTTTTTAGATAATGAGCAGTTCTTC. The encoded protein is CASSFLDNEQFF.

CDR3 coding DNA: TGTGCCAGCAGCCCAGAGGGATACACTGAAGCTTTCTTT. Its protein product is CASSPEGYTEAFF. The V call is TRBV9, the J call TRBJ1-1; D is unclear. Germline CDR1 SGDLS, CDR2 YYNGEE. Trimming stripped 4 bases from V and 3 bases from J, with 10 bases between. CDR3 length: 13 residues.

The rearrangement uses TRBV20-1 and TRBJ2-1; TRBD2 matches at 11 bases. Unmatched junction bases numbered 11, after V lost 3 bases and J lost 4 bases. CDR3 length equals 17 residues. CDR1 DFQATT and CDR2 SNEGSKA come from the germline V gene (reference sequence). CDR3 region: CSASRTSGTSGYNEQFF. As DNA, the CDR3 is TGCAGTGCTAGTAGGACCTCCGGGACTAGCGGATACAATGAGCAGTTCTTC.

The rearrangement joins TRBV27 to TRBJ1-6; D is unclear. V was cut by 2 bases and J by 6 bases, with 5 bases left in between. Germline values: CDR1 MNHEY, CDR2 SMNVEV (reference sequence). The CDR3 contains 13 residues. CDR3 nucleotides: TGTGCCAGCAGTTTAGTAGTTAATTCACCCCTCCACTTT. It is translated as CASSLVVNSPLHF.

This chain connects TRBV28 to TRBJ1-1, with TRBD1 matching over 8 bases. This CDR3 region has 14 residues. V shed 5 bases and J 7 bases; nucleotides not matched to a gene: 9. CDR1 is MDHEN and CDR2 is SYDVKM in the germline V gene. CDR3 protein: CASSPRTGRSEAFF. The DNA of the CDR3 is TGTGCCAGCAGTCCACGGACAGGGAGGAGTGAAGCTTTCTTT.

The V and J genes are TRBV10-3 and TRBJ2-7; TRBD1 matches at 9 bases. CDR1 is ENHRY, CDR2 SYGVKD, per germline. The J segment lost 2 bases and the V segment lost 6 bases, leaving 5 bases of the junction unmatched. The CDR3 contains 14 residues. The CDR3 DNA reads TGTGCCATCAGGGGACAGGGCAGGACCTACGAGCAGTACTTC. Translation gives CAIRGQGRTYEQYF.

In DNA, the CDR3 is TGCAGCGTTGGGGTCAGTGGGGATGCCGGGGAGCTGTTTTTT. This encodes CSVGVSGDAGELFF. J is TRBJ2-2 and V is TRBV29-1, with D unclear. Germline V gives CDR1 SQVTM, CDR2 ANQGSEA. This CDR3 has 14 residues. V shed 4 bases and J shed 6 bases, with 15 bases lying between them.

The chain uses TRBV6-5 and TRBJ2-3; D is tentatively TRBD1 or TRBD2 (6 bases each). CDR1 is MNHEY and CDR2 is SVGAGI in the germline V gene. V was shortened by 6 bases and J by 3 bases, with 10 bases between the two germline ends. This CDR3 has 13 amino acids. CDR3 loop: CASRRDTTDTQYF. In nucleotides, the CDR3 is TGTGCCAGCAGGCGGGACACGACAGATACGCAGTATTTT.

V is TRBV5-1 and J is TRBJ2-1, with D tentatively TRBD1 (6 bases). The V end was cut by 2 bases, the J end by 0 bases, with 9 bases between. The CDR3 runs to 15 residues. Germline CDR1 reads SGHRS; CDR2 reads YFSETQ. CDR3 nucleotide sequence: TGCGCCAGCAGCTTTACAGGGAGCTCCTACAATGAGCAGTTCTTC. It translates to CASSFTGSSYNEQFF.

The CDR3 reads CASSYPRNQGYTF. Here the CDR3 DNA reads TGTGCCAGCAGTTACCCTCGGAACCAGGGCTACACCTTC. This chain links TRBV6-6 with TRBJ1-2; no reliable D call. The CDR3 is made up of 13 amino acids. With 2 bases removed from V and 8 bases from J, the gap between germline ends came to 12 bases. The germline CDR1 and CDR2 sequences are MNHNY and SVGAGI (reference sequence).

The rearrangement joins TRBV4-2 to TRBJ2-3, with 8 bases identical to TRBD1. CDR3 length: 15 amino acids. CDR1 and CDR2 from the germline V gene are LGHNA and YNFKEQ. The V and J ends lost 1 base and 4 bases, in that order; junction bases with no gene match: 4. The CDR3 is CASSQGGTGPDTQYF. In nucleotides, the CDR3 is TGTGCCAGCAGCCAAGGGGGGACAGGTCCAGATACGCAGTATTTT.

The chain links TRBV4-1 to TRBJ1-4, with D uncertain. The CDR3 totals 14 residues. Looked up from germline, CDR1 is MGHRA and CDR2 is YSYEKL. The V and J ends lost 1 base and 0 bases respectively, with 3 bases between them. CDR3 region: CASSQAATNEKLFF. CDR3 DNA sequence: TGCGCCAGCAGCCAAGCAGCAACTAATGAAAAACTGTTTTTT.

The chain employs TRBV9 and TRBJ1-1; D is undetermined. The germline gives CDR1 SGDLS, CDR2 YYNGEE. V lost 3 bases to trimming and J lost 5 bases, with 17 bases between them. The CDR3 consists of 15 residues. Here the CDR3 reads CASSDPFGGRTEAFF. The DNA of the CDR3 is TGTGCCAGCAGCGACCCCTTCGGAGGGAGGACTGAAGCTTTCTTT.